The present TCR beta chain was sequenced within a study of T cells expressing NK-cell markers. The overall study: In sorted CD3+CD56+NKG2C+, CD3+CD56+NKG2C- and CD3+CD56-NKG2C+ T cells, TCR beta repertoires were obtained. HCMV serostatus: seven of eight sequenced donors positive, one negative.

As for this clonotype: Its specificity is unknown.

Findings and caveats of the study: HCMV specificity of the expanded NKG2C+ T cell clones stayed unclear. A handful of donors showed these clonotypes also leading the CD3+CD56-NKG2C+ fraction.

TCRdb re-analyzed the 5' RACE reads; it lists each CDR3 protein once, without DNA. This sample carries around 470,000 distinct CDR3 sequences, with almost 1.5% going to the ten biggest clones. The clonotype was recovered from a woman between 45 and 65 years old in good health. The specimen was blood T cells: a sorted CD56 or NKG2C T cell subset, CD4+ or CD8+ T cells, or bulk PBMC T cells (not recorded which).

The CDR3 sequence is CASSLAQGQGIDEQFF. The chain couples TRBV7-9 to TRBJ2-1; the TCRdb call, TRBD1, lacks DNA for checking. Germline CDR1 SEHNR, CDR2 FQNEAQ (reference sequence). The CDR3 runs 16 residues.